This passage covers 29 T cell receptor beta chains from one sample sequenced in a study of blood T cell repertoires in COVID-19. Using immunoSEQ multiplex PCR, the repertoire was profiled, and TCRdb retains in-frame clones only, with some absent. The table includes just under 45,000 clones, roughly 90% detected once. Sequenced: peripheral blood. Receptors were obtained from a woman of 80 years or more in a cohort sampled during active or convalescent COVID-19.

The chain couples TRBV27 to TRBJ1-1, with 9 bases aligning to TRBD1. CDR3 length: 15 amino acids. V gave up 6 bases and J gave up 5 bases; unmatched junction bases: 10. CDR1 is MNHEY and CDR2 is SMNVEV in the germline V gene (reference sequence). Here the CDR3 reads CASRPWRDRVTEAFF. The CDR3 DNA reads TGTGCCAGCAGACCATGGCGGGACAGGGTTACTGAAGCTTTCTTT.

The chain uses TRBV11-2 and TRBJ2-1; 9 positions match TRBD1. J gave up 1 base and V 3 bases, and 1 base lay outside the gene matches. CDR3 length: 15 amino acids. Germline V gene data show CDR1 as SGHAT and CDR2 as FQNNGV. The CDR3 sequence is CASSLGQGSYNEQFF. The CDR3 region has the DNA TGTGCCAGCAGCTTGGGACAGGGATCCTACAATGAGCAGTTCTTC. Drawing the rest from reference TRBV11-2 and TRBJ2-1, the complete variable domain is EAGVAQSPRYKIIEKRQSVAFWCNPISGHATLYWYQQILGQGPKLLIQFQNNGVVDDSQLPKDRFSAERLKGVDSTLKIQPAKLEDSAVYLCASSLGQGSYNEQFFGPGTRLTVL.

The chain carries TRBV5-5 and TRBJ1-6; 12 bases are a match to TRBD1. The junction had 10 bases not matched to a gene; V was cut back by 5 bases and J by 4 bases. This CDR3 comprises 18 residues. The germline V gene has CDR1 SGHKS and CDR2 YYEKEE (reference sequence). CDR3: CASRPGSGQGAYNSPLHF. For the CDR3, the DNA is TGTGCCAGCAGACCGGGGTCGGGACAGGGGGCTTATAATTCACCCCTCCACTTT.

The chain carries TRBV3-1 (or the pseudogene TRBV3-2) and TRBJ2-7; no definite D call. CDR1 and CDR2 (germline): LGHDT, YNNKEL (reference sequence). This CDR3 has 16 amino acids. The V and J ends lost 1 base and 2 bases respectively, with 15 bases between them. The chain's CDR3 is CASSQAKEPSAYEQYF. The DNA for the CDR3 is TGTGCCAGCAGCCAAGCTAAAGAACCGTCGGCCTACGAGCAGTACTTC.

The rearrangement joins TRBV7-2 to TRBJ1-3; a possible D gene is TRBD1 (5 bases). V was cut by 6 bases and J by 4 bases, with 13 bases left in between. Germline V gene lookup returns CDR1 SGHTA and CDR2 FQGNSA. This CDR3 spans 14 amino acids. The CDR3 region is CASSRGGSGNTIYF. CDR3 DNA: TGTGCCAGCAGTCGCGGGGGGTCCGGAAACACCATATATTTT.

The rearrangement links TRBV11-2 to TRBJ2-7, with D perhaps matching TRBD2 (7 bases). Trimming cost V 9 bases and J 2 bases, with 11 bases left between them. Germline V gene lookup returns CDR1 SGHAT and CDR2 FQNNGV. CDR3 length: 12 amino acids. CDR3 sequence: CARGGLAYEQYF. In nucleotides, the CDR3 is TGTGCCAGGGGGGGGCTAGCCTACGAGCAGTACTTC.

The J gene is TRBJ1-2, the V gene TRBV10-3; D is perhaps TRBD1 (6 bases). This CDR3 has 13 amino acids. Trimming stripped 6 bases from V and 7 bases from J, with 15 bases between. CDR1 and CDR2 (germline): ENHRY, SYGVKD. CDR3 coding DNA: TGTGCCATCAGGAACGAACAGGGAAGTGGCTACACCTTC. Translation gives CAIRNEQGSGYTF.

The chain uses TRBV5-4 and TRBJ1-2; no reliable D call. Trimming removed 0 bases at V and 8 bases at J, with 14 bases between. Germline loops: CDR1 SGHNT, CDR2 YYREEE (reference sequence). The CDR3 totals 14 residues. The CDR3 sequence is CASSLGGGGIGYTF. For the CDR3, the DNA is TGTGCCAGCAGCTTGGGAGGCGGAGGGATCGGCTACACCTTC.

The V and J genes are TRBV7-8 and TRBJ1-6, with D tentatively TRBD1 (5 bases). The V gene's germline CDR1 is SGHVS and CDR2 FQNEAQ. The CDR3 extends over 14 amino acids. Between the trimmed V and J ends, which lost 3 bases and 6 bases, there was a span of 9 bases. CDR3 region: CASSLRDSNSPLHF. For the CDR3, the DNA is TGTGCCAGCAGCTTGAGGGACTCTAATTCACCCCTCCACTTT.

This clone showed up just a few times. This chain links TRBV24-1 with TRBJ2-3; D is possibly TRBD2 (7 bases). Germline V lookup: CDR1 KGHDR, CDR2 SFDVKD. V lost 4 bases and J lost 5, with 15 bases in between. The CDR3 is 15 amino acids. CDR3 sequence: CATSEQGGGQDTQYF. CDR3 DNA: TGTGCCACCAGTGAACAAGGGGGAGGGCAAGATACGCAGTATTTT.

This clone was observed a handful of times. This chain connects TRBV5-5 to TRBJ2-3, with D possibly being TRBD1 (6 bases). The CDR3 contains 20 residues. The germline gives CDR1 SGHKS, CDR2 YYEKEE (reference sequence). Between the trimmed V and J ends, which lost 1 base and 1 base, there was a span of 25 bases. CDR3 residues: CASSLMATGGNSRRTDTQYF. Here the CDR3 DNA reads TGTGCCAGCAGCTTGATGGCGACAGGTGGAAATTCCCGACGCACAGATACGCAGTATTTT.

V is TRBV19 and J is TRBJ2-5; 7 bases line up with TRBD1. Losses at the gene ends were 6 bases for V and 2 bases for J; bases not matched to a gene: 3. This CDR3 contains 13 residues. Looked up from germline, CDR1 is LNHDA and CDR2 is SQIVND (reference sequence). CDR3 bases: TGTGCCAGTAGGAACAGGGGTCAAGAGACCCAGTACTTC. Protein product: CASRNRGQETQYF.

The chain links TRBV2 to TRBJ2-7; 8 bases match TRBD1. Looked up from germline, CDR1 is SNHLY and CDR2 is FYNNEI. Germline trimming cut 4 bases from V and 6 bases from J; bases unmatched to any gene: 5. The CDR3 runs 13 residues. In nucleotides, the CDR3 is TGTGCCAGCAGTGGGCAGGGGGCTGCCGAGCAGTACTTC. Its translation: CASSGQGAAEQYF.

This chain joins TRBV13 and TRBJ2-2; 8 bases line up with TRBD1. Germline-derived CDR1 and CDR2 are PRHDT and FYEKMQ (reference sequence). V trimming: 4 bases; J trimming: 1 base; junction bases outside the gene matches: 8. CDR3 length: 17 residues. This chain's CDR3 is CASSYESGTGNTGELFF. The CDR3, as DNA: TGTGCCAGCAGCTACGAGTCCGGGACAGGGAACACCGGGGAGCTGTTTTTT.

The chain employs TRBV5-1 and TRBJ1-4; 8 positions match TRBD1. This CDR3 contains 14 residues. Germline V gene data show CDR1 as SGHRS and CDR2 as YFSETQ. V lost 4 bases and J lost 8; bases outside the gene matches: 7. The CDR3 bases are TGCGCCAGCAGCCAAGGACAGGGCAGAGAAAAACTGTTTTTT. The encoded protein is CASSQGQGREKLFF.

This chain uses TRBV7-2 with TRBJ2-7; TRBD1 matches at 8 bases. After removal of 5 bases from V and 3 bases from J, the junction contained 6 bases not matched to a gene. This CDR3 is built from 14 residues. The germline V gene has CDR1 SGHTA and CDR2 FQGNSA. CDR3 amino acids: CASSTDRGFYEQYF. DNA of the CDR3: TGTGCCAGCAGCACCGACAGGGGATTCTACGAGCAGTACTTC.

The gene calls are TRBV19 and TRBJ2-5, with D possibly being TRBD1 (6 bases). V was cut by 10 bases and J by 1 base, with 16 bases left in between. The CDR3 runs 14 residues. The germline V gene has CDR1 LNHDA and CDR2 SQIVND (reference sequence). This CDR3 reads CATLPRTVQETQYF. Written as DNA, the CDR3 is TGTGCCACTCTCCCAAGGACAGTCCAAGAGACCCAGTACTTC.

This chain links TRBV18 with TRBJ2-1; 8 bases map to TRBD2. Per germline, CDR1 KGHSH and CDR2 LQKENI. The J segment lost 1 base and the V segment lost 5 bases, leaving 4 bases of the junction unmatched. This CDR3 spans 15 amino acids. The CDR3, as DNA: TGTGCCAGCTCAGCCTCTAGCGGGTCCTACAATGAGCAGTTCTTC. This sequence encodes CASSASSGSYNEQFF.

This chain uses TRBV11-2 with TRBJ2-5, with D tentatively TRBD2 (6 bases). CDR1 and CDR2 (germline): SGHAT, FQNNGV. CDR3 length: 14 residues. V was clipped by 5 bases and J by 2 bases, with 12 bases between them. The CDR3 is CASSPGTSQETQYF. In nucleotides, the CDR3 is TGTGCCAGCAGCCCCGGGACTTCACAAGAGACCCAGTACTTC.

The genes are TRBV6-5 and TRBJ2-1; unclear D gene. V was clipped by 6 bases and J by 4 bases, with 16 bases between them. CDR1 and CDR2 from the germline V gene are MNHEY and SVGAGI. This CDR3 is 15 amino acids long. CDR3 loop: CASSPFGSRYNEQFF. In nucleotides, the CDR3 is TGTGCCAGCAGCCCCTTCGGGTCGAGGTACAATGAGCAGTTCTTC.

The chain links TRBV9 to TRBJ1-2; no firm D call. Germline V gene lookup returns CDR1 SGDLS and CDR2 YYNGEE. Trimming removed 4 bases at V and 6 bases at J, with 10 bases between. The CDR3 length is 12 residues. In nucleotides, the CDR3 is TGTGCCAGCAGCCCTCGAGAAGATGGCTACACCTTC. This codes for CASSPREDGYTF.

The CDR3 is CASPHELGGDEKLFF. The CDR3 nucleotides are TGCGCCAGCCCACATGAACTGGGAGGCGATGAAAAACTGTTTTTT. The V call is TRBV23-1, the J call TRBJ1-4, with D unresolved. TRBV23-1 is an ORF, and what it does is uncertain. The CDR3 totals 15 residues. V was trimmed by 8 bases and J by 6 bases, leaving 19 bases between them.

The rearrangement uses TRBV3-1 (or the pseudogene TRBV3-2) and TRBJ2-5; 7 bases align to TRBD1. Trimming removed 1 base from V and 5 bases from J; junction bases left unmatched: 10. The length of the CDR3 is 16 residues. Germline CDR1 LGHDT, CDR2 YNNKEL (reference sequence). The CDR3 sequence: CASSQAQTGIGETQYF. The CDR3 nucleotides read TGTGCCAGCAGCCAAGCACAGACAGGGATCGGGGAGACCCAGTACTTC.

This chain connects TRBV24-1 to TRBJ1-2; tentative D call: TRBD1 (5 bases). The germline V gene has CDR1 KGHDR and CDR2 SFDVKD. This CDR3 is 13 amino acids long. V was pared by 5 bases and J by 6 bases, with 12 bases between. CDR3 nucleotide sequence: TGTGCCACCAGTGGCCAGGGTGCGGATGGCTACACCTTC. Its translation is CATSGQGADGYTF.

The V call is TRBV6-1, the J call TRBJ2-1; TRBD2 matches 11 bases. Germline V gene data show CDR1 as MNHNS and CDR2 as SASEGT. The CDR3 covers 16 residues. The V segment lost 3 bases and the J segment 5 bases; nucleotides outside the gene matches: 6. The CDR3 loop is CASSDALAGANNEQFF. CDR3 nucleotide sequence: TGTGCCAGCAGTGACGCACTAGCGGGAGCCAACAATGAGCAGTTCTTC.

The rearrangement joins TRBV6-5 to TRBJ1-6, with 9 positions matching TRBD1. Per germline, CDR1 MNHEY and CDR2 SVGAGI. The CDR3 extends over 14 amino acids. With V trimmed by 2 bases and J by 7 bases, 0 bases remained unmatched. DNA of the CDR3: TGTGCCAGCAGTTACGGGACAGGGAATTCACCCCTCCACTTT. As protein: CASSYGTGNSPLHF.

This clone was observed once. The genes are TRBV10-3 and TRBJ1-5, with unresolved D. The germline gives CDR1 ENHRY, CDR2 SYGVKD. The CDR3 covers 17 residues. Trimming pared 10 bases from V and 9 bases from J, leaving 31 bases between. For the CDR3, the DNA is TGTGCCACCCATGACCCAGCTCGGGGAGGTCGAGTAGGGCCCCAGCATTTT. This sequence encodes CATHDPARGGRVGPQHF.

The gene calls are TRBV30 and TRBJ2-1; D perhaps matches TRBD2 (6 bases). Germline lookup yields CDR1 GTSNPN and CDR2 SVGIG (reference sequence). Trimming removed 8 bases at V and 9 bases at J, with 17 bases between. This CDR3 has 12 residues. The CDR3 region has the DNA TGTGCCGCGGGGTCAGTTCTCGGTGAGCAGTTCTTC. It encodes CAAGSVLGEQFF.

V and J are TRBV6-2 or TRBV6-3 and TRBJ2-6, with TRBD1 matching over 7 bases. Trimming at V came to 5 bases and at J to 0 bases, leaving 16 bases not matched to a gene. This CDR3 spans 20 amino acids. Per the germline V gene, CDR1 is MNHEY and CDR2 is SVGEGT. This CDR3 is CASSPRLGVRGPSGANVLTF. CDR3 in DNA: TGTGCCAGCAGTCCCAGACTGGGGGTGAGGGGGCCCTCTGGGGCCAACGTCCTGACTTTC.